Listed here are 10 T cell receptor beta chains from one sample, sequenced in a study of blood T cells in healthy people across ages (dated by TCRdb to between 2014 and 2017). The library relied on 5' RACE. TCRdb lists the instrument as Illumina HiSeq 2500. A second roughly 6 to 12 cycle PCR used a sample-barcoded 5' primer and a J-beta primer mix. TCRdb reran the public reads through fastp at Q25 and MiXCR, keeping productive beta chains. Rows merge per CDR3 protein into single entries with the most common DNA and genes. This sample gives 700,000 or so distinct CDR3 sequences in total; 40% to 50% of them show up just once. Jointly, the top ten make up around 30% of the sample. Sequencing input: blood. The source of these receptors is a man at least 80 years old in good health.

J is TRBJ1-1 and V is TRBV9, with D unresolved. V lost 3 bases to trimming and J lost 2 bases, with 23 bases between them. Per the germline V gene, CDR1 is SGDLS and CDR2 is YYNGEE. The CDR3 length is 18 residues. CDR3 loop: CASSAGIGGQAFNTEAFF. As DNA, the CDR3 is TGTGCCAGCAGCGCTGGAATTGGAGGCCAAGCCTTTAACACTGAAGCTTTCTTT.

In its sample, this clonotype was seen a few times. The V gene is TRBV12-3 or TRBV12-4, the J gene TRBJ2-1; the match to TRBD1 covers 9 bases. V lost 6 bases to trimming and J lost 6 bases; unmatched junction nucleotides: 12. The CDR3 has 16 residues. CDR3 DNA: TGTGCCAGCAGGCTACTCCCGGGACAGGGCAGCAATGAGCAGTTCTTC. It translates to CASRLLPGQGSNEQFF.

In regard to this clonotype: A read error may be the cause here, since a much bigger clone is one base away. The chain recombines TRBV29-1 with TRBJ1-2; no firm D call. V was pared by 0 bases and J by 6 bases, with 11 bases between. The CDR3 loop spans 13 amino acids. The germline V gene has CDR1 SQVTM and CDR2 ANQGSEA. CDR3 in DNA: TGCAGCGTTGAAGATGGCAGGAGACATGGCTACACCTTC. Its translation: CSVEDGRRHGYTF.

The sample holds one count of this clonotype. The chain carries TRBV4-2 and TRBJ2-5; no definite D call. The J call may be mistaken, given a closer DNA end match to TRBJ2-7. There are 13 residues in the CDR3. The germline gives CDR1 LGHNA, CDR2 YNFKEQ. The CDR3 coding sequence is TGTGCCAGCAGCCAACCAGGTAGGATCGAGCAGTACTTC. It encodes CASSQPGRIEQYF.

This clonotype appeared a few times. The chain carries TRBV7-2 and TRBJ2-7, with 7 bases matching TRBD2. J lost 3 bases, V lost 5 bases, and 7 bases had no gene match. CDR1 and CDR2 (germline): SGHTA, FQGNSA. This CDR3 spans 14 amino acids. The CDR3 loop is CASSPRDYFYEQYF. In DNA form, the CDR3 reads TGTGCCAGCAGCCCCCGGGACTACTTCTACGAGCAGTACTTC. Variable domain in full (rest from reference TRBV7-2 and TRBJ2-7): GAGVSQSPSNKVTEKGKDVELRCDPISGHTALYWYRQSLGQGLEFLIYFQGNSAPDKSGLPSDRFSAERTGGSVSTLTIQRTQQEDSAVYLCASSPRDYFYEQYFGPGTRLTVT.

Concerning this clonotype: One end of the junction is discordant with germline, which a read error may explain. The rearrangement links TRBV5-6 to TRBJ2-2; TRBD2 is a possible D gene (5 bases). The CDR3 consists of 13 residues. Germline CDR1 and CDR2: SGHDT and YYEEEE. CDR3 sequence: CASSFGRGGELFF. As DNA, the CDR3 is TGTGCTAGCAGCTTTGGACGGGGCGGGGAGCTGTTTTTT.

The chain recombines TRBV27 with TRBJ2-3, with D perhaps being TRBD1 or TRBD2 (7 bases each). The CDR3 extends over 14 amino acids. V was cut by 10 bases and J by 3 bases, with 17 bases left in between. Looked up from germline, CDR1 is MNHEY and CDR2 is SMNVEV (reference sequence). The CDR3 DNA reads TGTGCCATCGCGACAGGGAGGGGTACAGATACGCAGTATTTT. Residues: CAIATGRGTDTQYF.

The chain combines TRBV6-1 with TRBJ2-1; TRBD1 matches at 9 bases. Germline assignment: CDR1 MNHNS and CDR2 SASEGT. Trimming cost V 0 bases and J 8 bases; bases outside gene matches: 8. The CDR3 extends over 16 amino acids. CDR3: CASSEALLTGGDEQFF. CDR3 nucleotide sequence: TGTGCCAGCAGTGAAGCGTTACTAACAGGGGGCGATGAGCAGTTCTTC.

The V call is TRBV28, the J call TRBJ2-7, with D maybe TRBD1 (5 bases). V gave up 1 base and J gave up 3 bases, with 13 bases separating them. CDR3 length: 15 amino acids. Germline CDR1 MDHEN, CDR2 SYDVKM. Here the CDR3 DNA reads TGTGCCAGCAGTTTATCAGTGGGGCTATTCTACGAGCAGTACTTC. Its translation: CASSLSVGLFYEQYF.

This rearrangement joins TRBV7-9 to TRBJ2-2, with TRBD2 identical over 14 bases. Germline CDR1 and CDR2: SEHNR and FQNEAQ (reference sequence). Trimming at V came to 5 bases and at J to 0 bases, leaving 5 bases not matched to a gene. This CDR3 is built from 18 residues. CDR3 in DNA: TGTGCCAGCAGCCCTCCGGGACTAGCGGGAGCGAACACCGGGGAGCTGTTTTTT. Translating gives CASSPPGLAGANTGELFF. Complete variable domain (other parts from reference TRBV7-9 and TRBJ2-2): DTGVSQNPRHKITKRGQNVTFRCDPISEHNRLYWYRQTLGQGPEFLTYFQNEAQLEKSRLLSDRFSAERPKGSFSTLEIQRTEQGDSAMYLCASSPPGLAGANTGELFFGEGSRLTVL.